This passage covers 11 T cell receptor beta chains from one sample sequenced in a study of radiation and T cells in renal cell carcinoma (dated by TCRdb to 2020 to 2022). Libraries were constructed by the immunoSEQ multiplex PCR assay. The immuneACCESS repertoire file appears here via TCRdb, limited to in-frame rearrangements. These files lack a portion of the clones; in checked studies, under half of the deficit traces to unresolved V genes, and the cause of the others is not known. This sample gives almost 20,000 clones in total; about 60% of them show up just once. Around an eighth of the sample lies in the top ten. Taken with the paper, the label for time point translates to: tumor resected at nephrectomy. The treatment or condition label, read with the paper, signifies: 15 Gy SBRT to primary tumor, nephrectomy 4 weeks later. Sequenced here: tumor tissue, sampled from a patient whose treatment included radiotherapy and nephrectomy. The receptors were gathered from a woman aged 65 to 85 with renal cell carcinoma.

J is TRBJ1-1 and V is TRBV19; TRBD1 might be the D (5 bases). The germline V gene has CDR1 LNHDA and CDR2 SQIVND (reference sequence). V lost 2 bases to trimming and J lost 0 bases, with 10 bases between them. The CDR3 loop spans 15 amino acids. The CDR3 spells CASSISTGMNTEAFF. The CDR3 DNA is TGTGCCAGTAGTATAAGTACAGGAATGAACACTGAAGCTTTCTTT.

The genes are TRBV7-2 and TRBJ1-5; 9 bases agree with TRBD1. Germline-derived CDR1 and CDR2 are SGHTA and FQGNSA. V lost 5 bases to trimming and J lost 3 bases; unmatched junction nucleotides: 8. The CDR3 sequence is 16 residues long. CDR3 coding DNA: TGTGCCAGCAGCCGAGACAGGGGGAATCTCAATCAGCCCCAGCATTTT. Protein product: CASSRDRGNLNQPQHF.

This clone was observed a few times. The chain links TRBV10-2 to TRBJ1-5, with D hard to call. Germline V gene sequence: CDR1 WSHSY, CDR2 SAAADI. This CDR3 has 13 amino acids. V was pared by 4 bases and J by 4 bases, with 8 bases between. The CDR3 is CASSGSMNQPQHF. CDR3 DNA sequence: TGCGCCAGCAGTGGATCGATGAATCAGCCCCAGCATTTT.

The chain uses TRBV7-6 and TRBJ2-7; TRBD2 matches 7 bases. The CDR3 covers 15 residues. Germline CDR1 is SGHVS and CDR2 is FNYEAQ. V gave up 5 bases and J gave up 0 bases; unmatched junction bases: 7. The CDR3 DNA reads TGTGCCAGCAGCAATATCGGGGGGAGCTCCTACGAGCAGTACTTC. This gives the protein CASSNIGGSSYEQYF.

The rearrangement links TRBV6-1 to TRBJ1-1, with TRBD1 as a possible D gene (6 bases). From germline, CDR1 is MNHNS and CDR2 SASEGT. The CDR3 runs 13 residues. The V end lost 6 bases, the J end lost 1 base, and 9 bases lay between the germline ends. In nucleotides, the CDR3 is TGTGCCAGCAGGGACAGATCGAACACTGAAGCTTTCTTT. Protein product: CASRDRSNTEAFF.

The V and J genes are TRBV4-1 and TRBJ1-1, with 7 positions matching TRBD1. Germline loops: CDR1 MGHRA, CDR2 YSYEKL. The CDR3 extends over 12 amino acids. V lost 0 bases to trimming and J lost 11 bases; unmatched junction nucleotides: 3. CDR3 amino acids: CASSQETGRAFF. CDR3 coding DNA: TGCGCCAGCAGCCAAGAGACAGGGCGGGCTTTCTTT.

The CDR3 reads CSVPGVAGGWDTQYF. The CDR3 DNA follows: TGCAGCGTTCCCGGGGTAGCGGGGGGCTGGGATACGCAGTATTTT. The chain carries TRBV29-1 and TRBJ2-3; 10 nucleotides align to TRBD2. After removal of 5 bases from V and 6 bases from J, the junction contained 11 bases not matched to a gene. The CDR3 is made up of 15 amino acids. Germline CDR1 reads SQVTM; CDR2 reads ANQGSEA.

The gene calls are TRBV7-2 and TRBJ1-1, with D perhaps matching TRBD1 (6 bases). CDR3 length equals 13 residues. Germline V lookup: CDR1 SGHTA, CDR2 FQGNSA. V lost 6 bases to trimming and J lost 11 bases, with 19 bases between them. As DNA, the CDR3 is TGTGCCAGCAGGGGGGCGGCAGGCCGTGTGGCTTTCTTT. This sequence encodes CASRGAAGRVAFF.

This clone was seen more than once but under ten times. The chain employs TRBV19 and TRBJ2-2; D might be TRBD1 (5 bases). Trimming left V 1 base short and J 4 bases short, with 10 bases between. There are 15 residues in the CDR3. The V gene's germline CDR1 is LNHDA and CDR2 SQIVND (reference sequence). CDR3 nucleotides: TGTGCCAGTAGTATAGGTGGGGCCGCCACCGGGGAGCTGTTTTTT. Its protein is CASSIGGAATGELFF.

The V call is TRBV6-4, the J call TRBJ2-1; unclear D gene. This CDR3 comprises 15 residues. The V and J ends lost 4 bases and 8 bases respectively, with 18 bases between them. Per the germline V gene, CDR1 is MRHNA and CDR2 is SNTAGT. CDR3 protein: CASSVRAIGVDEQFF. The CDR3 DNA sequence: TGTGCCAGCAGTGTACGAGCAATTGGGGTGGATGAGCAGTTCTTC.

The chain joins TRBV5-4 to TRBJ1-4; TRBD1 matches at 7 bases. V lost 3 bases and J lost 1; bases outside the gene matches: 3. The CDR3 is 15 residues long. Germline V gene data show CDR1 as SGHNT and CDR2 as YYREEE (reference sequence). For the CDR3, the DNA is TGTGCCAGCAGCTGGACAGGAGGAACTAATGAAAAACTGTTTTTT. Its translation is CASSWTGGTNEKLFF. The full variable domain, completed using reference TRBV5-4 and TRBJ1-4, is ETGVTQSPTHLIKTRGQQVTLRCSSQSGHNTVSWYQQALGQGPQFIFQYYREEENGRGNFPPRFSGLQFPNYSSELNVNALELDDSALYLCASSWTGGTNEKLFFGSGTQLSVL.